One sample yielded the 7 T cell receptor beta chains listed below, sequenced in a study of cytomegalovirus exposure and HLA in healthy donors. The PCR used 60 Vbeta and 13 Jbeta primers. Generated by immunoSEQ multiplex PCR, the TCRdb table keeps only in-frame clones and is missing some. The table includes 190,000 or so clones, roughly 80% detected once. Specimen: PBMCs. These receptors were obtained from a male donor in good health and CMV-seropositive.

This clone appeared a few times. The chain couples TRBV28 to TRBJ1-3; tentative D call: TRBD1 (5 bases). V shed 3 bases and J shed 0 bases, with 15 bases lying between them. The length of the CDR3 is 17 residues. CDR1 MDHEN and CDR2 SYDVKM come from the germline V gene. CDR3 sequence reads: CASSLGGAGSSGNTIYF. DNA of the CDR3: TGTGCCAGCAGTTTGGGAGGGGCCGGGAGCTCTGGAAACACCATATATTTT.

This clone was detected once. The rearrangement links TRBV6-6 to TRBJ2-7, with 8 bases that match TRBD1. The junction had 5 bases not matched to a gene; V was cut back by 6 bases and J by 4 bases. The CDR3 is 13 amino acids. From germline, CDR1 is MNHNY and CDR2 SVGAGI (reference sequence). Written as DNA, the CDR3 is TGTGCCAGCAGGAGGGGGGACAGGTACGAGCAGTACTTC. Encoded protein: CASRRGDRYEQYF.

This sequence joins TRBV7-9 and TRBJ2-7; TRBD1 might be the D (5 bases). The V gene's germline CDR1 is SEHNR and CDR2 FQNEAQ (reference sequence). This CDR3 spans 14 amino acids. Trimming stripped 1 base from V and 2 bases from J, with 9 bases between. CDR3 amino acids: CASSLEGNPYEQYF. The CDR3 region has the DNA TGTGCCAGCAGCTTAGAGGGGAACCCCTACGAGCAGTACTTC.

This chain uses TRBV19 with TRBJ2-5; 7 positions agree with TRBD2. Gene TRBJ2-7 matches the end of the DNA better, so the J call may be wrong. CDR3 size: 13 residues. Germline V lookup: CDR1 LNHDA, CDR2 SQIVND (reference sequence). CDR3 sequence: CATGEGLTYEQYF. The CDR3, as DNA: TGTGCCACGGGGGAGGGATTGACCTACGAGCAGTACTTC.

This rearrangement joins TRBV5-1 to TRBJ2-1; no firm D call. This CDR3 spans 11 amino acids. V was clipped by 4 bases and J by 5 bases, with 4 bases between them. Germline V gene data show CDR1 as SGHRS and CDR2 as YFSETQ. In DNA, the CDR3 is TGCGCCAGCAGCCCGGACAATGAGCAGTTCTTC. Translated: CASSPDNEQFF. Complete variable domain (other parts from reference TRBV5-1 and TRBJ2-1): KAGVTQTPRYLIKTRGQQVTLSCSPISGHRSVSWYQQTPGQGLQFLFEYFSETQRNKGNFPGRFSGRQFSNSRSEMNVSTLELGDSALYLCASSPDNEQFFGPGTRLTVL.

CDR3 coding DNA: TGTGCCAGCAGTTTATGGGACTTCCTAGAAACCTACGAGCAGTACTTC. It yields the protein CASSLWDFLETYEQYF. The rearrangement joins TRBV28 to TRBJ2-7; D might be TRBD2 (5 bases). V gave up 0 bases and J gave up 2 bases, with 14 bases separating them. CDR1 and CDR2 (germline): MDHEN, SYDVKM. The CDR3 totals 16 residues.

The chain combines TRBV11-2 with TRBJ1-5; no clear D. CDR1 is SGHAT and CDR2 is FQNNGV in the germline V gene. The V end was cut by 5 bases, the J end by 7 bases, with 12 bases between. The CDR3 runs to 13 residues. The DNA for the CDR3 is TGTGCCAGCAGCGAGGGTGTCGACCAGCCCCAGCATTTT. Protein sequence: CASSEGVDQPQHF.